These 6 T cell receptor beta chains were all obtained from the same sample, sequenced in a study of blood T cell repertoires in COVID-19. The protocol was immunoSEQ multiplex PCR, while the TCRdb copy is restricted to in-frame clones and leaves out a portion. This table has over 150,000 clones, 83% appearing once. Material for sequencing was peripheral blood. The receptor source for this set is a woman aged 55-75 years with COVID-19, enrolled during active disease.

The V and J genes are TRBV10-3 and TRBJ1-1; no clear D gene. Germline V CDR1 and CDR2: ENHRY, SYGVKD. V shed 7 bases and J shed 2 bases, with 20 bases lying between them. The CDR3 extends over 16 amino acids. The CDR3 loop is CAITPGMSRRNTEAFF. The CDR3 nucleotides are TGTGCCATCACCCCGGGAATGTCTCGCCGTAACACTGAAGCTTTCTTT.

CDR3 region: CASTRTGTNMNTEAFF. The CDR3 nucleotides are TGTGCCAGCACCCGGACAGGGACAAACATGAACACTGAAGCTTTCTTT. The chain combines TRBV27 with TRBJ1-1, with 8 bases aligning to TRBD1. Germline assignment: CDR1 MNHEY and CDR2 SMNVEV (reference sequence). This CDR3 has 16 amino acids. Germline trimming cut 7 bases from V and 0 bases from J; bases unmatched to any gene: 10.

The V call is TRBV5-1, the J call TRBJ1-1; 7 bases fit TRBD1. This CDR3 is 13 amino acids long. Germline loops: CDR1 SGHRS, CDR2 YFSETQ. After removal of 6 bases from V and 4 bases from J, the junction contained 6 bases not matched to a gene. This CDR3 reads CASNTGESTEAFF. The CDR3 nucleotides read TGCGCCAGCAATACAGGGGAGAGCACTGAAGCTTTCTTT.

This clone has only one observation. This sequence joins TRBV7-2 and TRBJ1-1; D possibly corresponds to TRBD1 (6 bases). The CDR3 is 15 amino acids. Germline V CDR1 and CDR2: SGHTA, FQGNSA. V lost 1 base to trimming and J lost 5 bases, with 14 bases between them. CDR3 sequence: CASSLGLQGSTEAFF. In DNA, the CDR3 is TGTGCCAGCAGCTTAGGCTTGCAGGGGAGTACTGAAGCTTTCTTT. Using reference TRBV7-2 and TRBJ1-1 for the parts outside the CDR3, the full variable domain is GAGVSQSPSNKVTEKGKDVELRCDPISGHTALYWYRQSLGQGLEFLIYFQGNSAPDKSGLPSDRFSAERTGGSVSTLTIQRTQQEDSAVYLCASSLGLQGSTEAFFGQGTRLTVV.

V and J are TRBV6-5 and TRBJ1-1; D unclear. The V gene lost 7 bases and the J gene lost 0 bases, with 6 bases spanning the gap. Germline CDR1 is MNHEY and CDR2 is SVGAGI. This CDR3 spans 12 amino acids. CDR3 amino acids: CASIAMNTEAFF. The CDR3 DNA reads TGTGCCAGCATTGCGATGAACACTGAAGCTTTCTTT.

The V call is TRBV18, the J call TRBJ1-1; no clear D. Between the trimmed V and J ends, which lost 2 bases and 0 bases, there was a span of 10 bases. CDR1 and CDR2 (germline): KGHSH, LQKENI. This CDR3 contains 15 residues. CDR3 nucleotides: TGTGCCAGCTCACCAATAATGGCGGTGAACACTGAAGCTTTCTTT. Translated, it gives CASSPIMAVNTEAFF.